Following are 32 T cell receptor beta chains from one sample sequenced in a study of PD-1 blockade in classical Hodgkin lymphoma. Produced via immunoSEQ multiplex PCR; TCRdb's table is partial and in-frame only. Of roughly 12,000 clones listed, 70% to 85% are singletons. All trial patients relapsed after autologous stem cell transplantation. Researchers pulled CD8+ T cells out of thawed PBMCs using magnetic negative selection. The source was CD8+ T cells from blood, collected at baseline. The receptors were gathered from a human donor with classical Hodgkin lymphoma.

This chain uses TRBV4-1 with TRBJ2-2; possibly TRBD1 or TRBD2 for D (5 bases each). Trimming left V 2 bases short and J 2 bases short, with 15 bases between. This CDR3 contains 17 residues. Looked up from germline, CDR1 is MGHRA and CDR2 is YSYEKL. CDR3 residues: CASSQPWGPENTGELFF. The CDR3 DNA reads as TGCGCCAGCAGCCAACCCTGGGGACCGGAAAACACCGGGGAGCTGTTTTTT.

This clone was found once. The rearrangement links TRBV25-1 to TRBJ2-7, with 7 nucleotides matching TRBD1. J gave up 2 bases and V 1 base, and 2 bases lay outside the gene matches. The CDR3 loop spans 14 amino acids. CDR1 MGHDK and CDR2 SYGVNS come from the germline V gene. The CDR3 region has the DNA TGTGCCAGCAGTGAATGGGGACAGACCTACGAGCAGTACTTC. It yields the protein CASSEWGQTYEQYF.

The J gene is TRBJ2-7, the V gene TRBV18; TRBD2 matches at 8 bases. Germline values: CDR1 KGHSH, CDR2 LQKENI. The CDR3 has 15 amino acids. V lost 4 bases, J lost 0 bases, and 5 bases stayed unmatched. For the CDR3, the DNA is TGTGCCAGCTCACATCCCGCGGGGGGCTCCTACGAGCAGTACTTC. Amino acids: CASSHPAGGSYEQYF.

The rearrangement uses TRBV28 and TRBJ1-6; the D gene is possibly TRBD1 (5 bases). V shed 6 bases and J shed 6 bases, with 15 bases lying between them. Germline assignment: CDR1 MDHEN and CDR2 SYDVKM. This CDR3 has 15 amino acids. The CDR3 coding sequence is TGTGCCAGCAGGCCCGGGCAGGGAGGTAATTCACCCCTCCACTTT. Residues: CASRPGQGGNSPLHF.

With regard to this clone: The sample contains more than one DNA sequence encoding this CDR3. The V and J genes are TRBV4-3 and TRBJ2-7; 7 positions match TRBD1. Germline V gene lookup returns CDR1 LGHNA and CDR2 YSLEER. V shed 1 base, J shed 4 bases, and the junction held 4 bases outside the gene matches. The CDR3 has 14 amino acids. The chain's CDR3 is CASSQGTGRYEQYF. The CDR3 bases are TGCGCCAGCAGCCAAGGGACAGGAAGGTACGAGCAGTACTTC.

The chain is built from TRBV30 and TRBJ1-5; D gene uncertain. Germline CDR1 GTSNPN, CDR2 SVGIG (reference sequence). The ends were cut back, 3 bases at V and 7 bases at J, with 10 bases in the middle. The CDR3 spans 12 residues. CDR3 DNA sequence: TGTGCCTGGAGCGTCTGGCCCCAGCCCCAGCATTTT. Translated, it gives CAWSVWPQPQHF.

The CDR3 is CASSPQAGGAGNDEQFF. Here the CDR3 DNA reads TGTGCCAGCAGCCCTCAAGCGGGGGGGGCAGGCAATGATGAGCAGTTCTTC. The chain combines TRBV9 with TRBJ2-1; TRBD2 matches 10 bases. This CDR3 has 17 amino acids. J gave up 8 bases and V 4 bases, and 15 bases lay outside the gene matches. The germline gives CDR1 SGDLS, CDR2 YYNGEE.

The chain carries TRBV4-3 and TRBJ2-3; TRBD2 matches at 11 bases. CDR3 size: 17 residues. Germline V CDR1 and CDR2: LGHNA, YSLEER. The J segment lost 6 bases and the V segment lost 1 base, leaving 9 bases of the junction unmatched. CDR3 loop: CASSQAPMASGGDTQYF. CDR3 bases: TGCGCCAGCAGCCAAGCCCCGATGGCTAGCGGGGGGGATACGCAGTATTTT.

The chain is built from TRBV28 and TRBJ2-3; possible D gene TRBD2, 5 bases. The length of the CDR3 is 15 residues. The V gene's germline CDR1 is MDHEN and CDR2 SYDVKM. Trimming took off 5 bases at V and 1 base at J, with 13 bases between the two ends. As DNA, the CDR3 is TGTGCCAGCAGTCCTTCCCCCGGGGGCACAGATACGCAGTATTTT. Protein product: CASSPSPGGTDTQYF.

The chain employs TRBV15 and TRBJ2-1, with a possible D match to TRBD2 (7 bases). The CDR3 totals 18 residues. Deletions cut 1 base from V and 7 bases from J, with 23 bases between. Germline V gene data show CDR1 as LNHNV and CDR2 as YYDKDF (reference sequence). CDR3 bases: TGTGCCACCAGCAGAGGAACCCTCTACCGGGGGGCGGGGAATGAGCAGTTCTTC. It specifies CATSRGTLYRGAGNEQFF.

The rearrangement uses TRBV27 and TRBJ2-4; tentative D call: TRBD2 (5 bases). Germline loops: CDR1 MNHEY, CDR2 SMNVEV (reference sequence). The CDR3 runs 14 residues. Trimming left V 5 bases short and J 6 bases short, with 14 bases between. CDR3 coding DNA: TGTGCCAGCAGTCTAGGTCCGGCGGGAAACATTCAGTACTTC. It codes for CASSLGPAGNIQYF.

CDR3 sequence (DNA): TGCGCCAGCAGCTTACGACAGGGGCTAGCTGACGAGCAGTACTTC. It specifies CASSLRQGLADEQYF. The chain links TRBV5-1 to TRBJ2-7; 8 bases map to TRBD1. Unmatched junction bases numbered 9, after V lost 2 bases and J lost 5 bases. This CDR3 region has 15 residues. The germline gives CDR1 SGHRS, CDR2 YFSETQ.

A single count supports this clone. The chain recombines TRBV7-9 with TRBJ1-1; TRBD1 aligns across 9 bases. The V gene's germline CDR1 is SEHNR and CDR2 FQNEAQ (reference sequence). The CDR3 has 18 residues. V was pared by 4 bases and J by 3 bases, with 15 bases of the junction left unmatched. The CDR3 here is CASSSKGTGSSPDTEAFF. CDR3 sequence (DNA): TGTGCCAGCAGCTCCAAAGGGACAGGGAGCAGCCCGGACACTGAAGCTTTCTTT.

V is TRBV27 and J is TRBJ2-7; perhaps TRBD2 as D (6 bases). The CDR3 contains 14 residues. Germline V gives CDR1 MNHEY, CDR2 SMNVEV (reference sequence). V lost 1 base and J 5 bases, leaving 12 bases between the germline ends. The chain's CDR3 is CASSLYSGLDEQYF. CDR3 nucleotide sequence: TGTGCCAGCAGTTTATACTCGGGACTCGACGAGCAGTACTTC.

This clone was seen a few times. Mismatch with germline at one junction end may stem from a read error. This chain links TRBV5-1 with TRBJ2-1; D perhaps matches TRBD2 (5 bases). Germline-derived CDR1 and CDR2 are SGHRS and YFSETQ. The CDR3 is made up of 13 amino acids. This CDR3 reads CASTLDFNNEQFF. The CDR3 coding sequence is TGCGCCAGCACCTTGGACTTTAACAATGAGCAGTTCTTC.

The chain has TRBV28 and TRBJ1-5; D not resolved. V lost 3 bases and J 0 bases, leaving 9 bases between the germline ends. The CDR3 extends over 15 amino acids. Per the germline V gene, CDR1 is MDHEN and CDR2 is SYDVKM. CDR3 residues: CASSFLISSNQPQHF. For the CDR3, the DNA is TGTGCCAGCAGTTTTTTAATCAGTAGCAATCAGCCCCAGCATTTT.

The genes are TRBV6-5 and TRBJ2-3; D unclear. Trimming removed 3 bases at V and 3 bases at J, with 10 bases between. From germline, CDR1 is MNHEY and CDR2 SVGAGI. This CDR3 region has 14 residues. CDR3 loop: CASSYGYGTDTQYF. CDR3 sequence (DNA): TGTGCCAGCAGTTATGGGTACGGGACAGATACGCAGTATTTT.

This chain links TRBV19 with TRBJ1-5; no clear D. The V and J ends lost 3 bases and 7 bases respectively, with 13 bases between them. Germline CDR1 and CDR2: LNHDA and SQIVND (reference sequence). The CDR3 covers 14 residues. CDR3 sequence reads: CASSMSPPQQPQHF. The CDR3 DNA follows: TGTGCCAGTAGTATGTCCCCACCGCAGCAGCCCCAGCATTTT. The whole variable domain, remainder taken from reference TRBV19 and TRBJ1-5, is DGGITQSPKYLFRKEGQNVTLSCEQNLNHDAMYWYRQDPGQGLRLIYYSQIVNDFQKGDIAEGYSVSREKKESFPLTVTSAQKNPTAFYLCASSMSPPQQPQHFGDGTRLSIL.

This clone came up once. The V and J genes are TRBV6-1 and TRBJ1-1, with D tentatively TRBD1 (5 bases). V was trimmed by 3 bases and J by 1 base, leaving 12 bases between them. The germline CDR1 and CDR2 sequences are MNHNS and SASEGT. This CDR3 has 15 residues. The CDR3: CASSEWRGWNTEAFF. In nucleotides, the CDR3 is TGTGCCAGCAGTGAGTGGAGGGGCTGGAACACTGAAGCTTTCTTT.

The chain recombines TRBV30 with TRBJ2-7, with D hard to call. The CDR3 loop spans 15 amino acids. Germline V gene lookup returns CDR1 GTSNPN and CDR2 SVGIG (reference sequence). The V and J ends lost 2 bases and 2 bases respectively, with 16 bases between them. CDR3 protein: CAWSRDLDSTYEQYF. The DNA for the CDR3 is TGTGCCTGGAGTAGGGATCTCGACTCAACCTACGAGCAGTACTTC.

The count of this clone is one. The chain joins TRBV5-6 to TRBJ2-3; D possibly corresponds to TRBD2 (7 bases). V lost 0 bases, J lost 6 bases, and 14 bases lay in between. Per the germline V gene, CDR1 is SGHDT and CDR2 is YYEEEE. CDR3 length: 15 amino acids. CDR3 in DNA: TGTGCCAGCAGCTTGGCGGGGGGCCCTCGGGATACGCAGTATTTT. Amino acid sequence: CASSLAGGPRDTQYF.

The rearrangement links TRBV10-1 to TRBJ1-1; D not resolved. V gave up 0 bases and J gave up 11 bases, with 16 bases separating them. Germline lookup yields CDR1 WNHNN and CDR2 SYGVQD (reference sequence). This CDR3 is 14 amino acids long. The CDR3 sequence is CASSESAIEEIAFF. The DNA of the CDR3 is TGCGCCAGCAGTGAGTCGGCGATAGAGGAGATCGCTTTCTTT.

This chain connects TRBV5-1 to TRBJ2-7, with D possibly called TRBD1 or TRBD2 (6 bases each). Trimming removed 4 bases from V and 5 bases from J, with 16 bases in between. Germline CDR1 reads SGHRS; CDR2 reads YFSETQ. CDR3 length: 14 residues. The CDR3 DNA follows: TGCGCCAGCAGCCCCACAGGGTCTAGCGACGAGCAGTACTTC. Translated: CASSPTGSSDEQYF. Full variable domain (rest looked up from reference TRBV5-1 and TRBJ2-7): KAGVTQTPRYLIKTRGQQVTLSCSPISGHRSVSWYQQTPGQGLQFLFEYFSETQRNKGNFPGRFSGRQFSNSRSEMNVSTLELGDSALYLCASSPTGSSDEQYFGPGTRLTVT.

V usage is TRBV28 and J usage is TRBJ2-3; no clear D gene. V lost 6 bases and J 0 bases, leaving 10 bases between the germline ends. CDR1 is MDHEN and CDR2 is SYDVKM in the germline V gene. There are 14 residues in the CDR3. CDR3 sequence reads: CASRLLSSTDTQYF. The CDR3 DNA reads as TGTGCCAGCAGATTGCTATCGAGCACAGATACGCAGTATTTT.

The chain combines TRBV19 with TRBJ1-1, with 7 bases aligning to TRBD1. The CDR3 contains 15 residues. V was clipped by 7 bases and J by 0 bases; unmatched bases: 8. Germline V gene data show CDR1 as LNHDA and CDR2 as SQIVND (reference sequence). The CDR3 sequence is CASTPGQNMNTEAFF. Written as DNA, the CDR3 is TGTGCCAGTACCCCGGGACAGAACATGAACACTGAAGCTTTCTTT.

This clone was seen just once. V and J are TRBV9 and TRBJ2-7; the D gene is possibly TRBD2 (5 bases). V shed 0 bases and J shed 6 bases, with 13 bases lying between them. This CDR3 comprises 14 residues. Germline-derived CDR1 and CDR2 are SGDLS and YYNGEE. DNA for the CDR3: TGTGCCAGCAGCGTAGATCCCCGGACTGGCGAGCAGTACTTC. It specifies CASSVDPRTGEQYF.

V and J are TRBV19 and TRBJ1-1, with a tentative D call TRBD1 (5 bases). CDR1 is LNHDA and CDR2 is SQIVND in the germline V gene (reference sequence). Trimming pared 6 bases from V and 0 bases from J, leaving 11 bases between. The CDR3 has 14 residues. CDR3 in DNA: TGTGCCAGTAGCTCACCGGGACTGAACACTGAAGCTTTCTTT. Translation: CASSSPGLNTEAFF.

This clone is a singleton in its sample. CDR3 residues: CASSSGTATLYGYTF. CDR3 coding DNA: TGTGCCAGCAGCTCCGGGACAGCGACCTTATATGGCTACACCTTC. The chain joins TRBV11-2 to TRBJ1-2; 7 bases are shared with TRBD1. Trimming at V came to 4 bases and at J to 5 bases, leaving 10 bases not matched to a gene. Germline values: CDR1 SGHAT, CDR2 FQNNGV. CDR3 length equals 15 residues.

This chain joins TRBV5-1 and TRBJ2-1, with D hard to call. The V and J ends lost 1 base and 5 bases respectively, with 7 bases between them. This CDR3 has 13 residues. Germline V CDR1 and CDR2: SGHRS, YFSETQ. CDR3 sequence: CASSLYGDNEQFF. CDR3 DNA sequence: TGCGCCAGCAGCTTGTACGGTGACAATGAGCAGTTCTTC.

The gene calls are TRBV5-1 and TRBJ2-7; D may correspond to TRBD1 or TRBD2 (5 bases each). Trimming cost V 2 bases and J 3 bases, with 12 bases left between them. The germline V gene encodes CDR1 SGHRS and CDR2 YFSETQ. CDR3 length: 14 amino acids. CDR3 in amino acids: CASSLGTNHYEQYF. The CDR3 DNA sequence: TGCGCCAGCAGCTTAGGGACGAACCACTACGAGCAGTACTTC.

This chain connects TRBV13 to TRBJ1-1; D ambiguous. This CDR3 has 13 residues. CDR1 PRHDT and CDR2 FYEKMQ come from the germline V gene (reference sequence). V lost 1 base and J lost 1, with 4 bases in between. This CDR3 reads CASSLVTNTEAFF. CDR3 coding DNA: TGTGCCAGCAGCTTAGTCACGAACACTGAAGCTTTCTTT.

This chain links TRBV7-9 with TRBJ2-7; D uncertain. CDR3 length: 14 residues. V was pared by 5 bases and J by 5 bases, with 16 bases between. Looked up from germline, CDR1 is SEHNR and CDR2 is FQNEAQ (reference sequence). In nucleotides, the CDR3 is TGTGCCAGCAGCCACCCCGGAGTTACGAACGAGCAGTACTTC. The encoded protein is CASSHPGVTNEQYF.